The rows below give T cell receptor beta chains drawn from one sample of a study of spatial heterogeneity in lung cancer. TCRdb re-analysed the 5' RACE reads in MiXCR, keeping a single row per CDR3 protein. In the table there are over 45,000 distinct CDR3 sequences, about 11% of which are singletons. This specimen consisted of PBMCs, obtained at follow-up. These receptor sequences come from a male donor with early-stage non-small cell lung cancer. The CDR3 runs from the conserved cysteine through the conserved F or W. Each record gives: V gene, J gene, clone size, D gene, CDR3 protein, CDR3 DNA. D genes are given only for firm matches. The size of a clone is reported for some rows only, either as once, few or many, or as a class for expanded clones.

>TRBV7-9|TRBJ2-7|-|TRBD1
CASSGRPSGQGHYEQYF
TGTGCCAGCAGCGGACGGCCATCGGGACAGGGGCACTACGAGCAGTACTTC
>TRBV5-5|TRBJ1-4|-|-
CASSYLTDINEKLFF
TGTGCCAGCAGCTACCTGACAGATATTAATGAAAAACTGTTTTTT
>TRBV12-3/TRBV12-4|TRBJ1-1|few|-
CASSAGGGIGTEAFF
TGTGCCAGCAGTGCGGGGGGAGGGATTGGAACTGAAGCTTTCTTT
>TRBV28|TRBJ2-5|-|TRBD2
CASRTGGQETQYF
TGTGCCAGCAGGACGGGGGGACAAGAGACCCAGTACTTC
>TRBV20-1|TRBJ1-2|many|TRBD1
CSARATGALPDANYGYTF
TGCAGTGCTAGAGCGACAGGGGCGCTGCCTGATGCTAACTATGGCTACACCTTC
>TRBV6-6|TRBJ2-7|many|-
CASSYPDYEQYF
TGTGCCAGCAGTTACCCTGATTACGAGCAGTACTTC
>TRBV6-2/TRBV6-3|TRBJ2-7|-|-
CASSLQESYEQYF
TGTGCCAGCAGTCTACAGGAATCCTACGAGCAGTACTTC
>TRBV19|TRBJ1-2|medium-sized|TRBD1
CASSMAGTEYGYTF
TGTGCCAGTAGTATGGCAGGGACAGAATATGGCTACACCTTC
>TRBV12-3/TRBV12-4|TRBJ1-2|-|TRBD1
CASSLQGIYGYTF
TGTGCCAGCAGCCTACAGGGGATCTATGGCTACACCTTC
>TRBV4-3|TRBJ2-1|few|-
CASSQFTYNEQFF
TGCGCCAGCAGCCAATTTACCTACAATGAGCAGTTCTTC
>TRBV5-1|TRBJ2-7|-|TRBD2
CASSLGLAGVFREQYF
TGCGCCAGCAGCTTGGGACTAGCGGGAGTCTTCCGCGAGCAGTACTTC
>TRBV6-5|TRBJ2-7|many|TRBD1
CASRLRDRGHYEQYF
TGTGCCAGCAGACTCCGGGACAGGGGCCACTACGAGCAGTACTTC
>TRBV7-8|TRBJ1-5|many|TRBD1
CASSLNGDSYNQPQHF
TGTGCCAGCAGCTTGAACGGGGACAGCTATAATCAGCCCCAGCATTTT
>TRBV7-9|TRBJ1-4|many|TRBD1
CASSRDSDEKLFF
TGTGCCAGCAGCCGGGACAGTGATGAAAAACTGTTTTTT
>TRBV6-5|TRBJ2-3|many|-
CASSYGSTDTQYF
TGTGCCAGCAGTTACGGGAGCACAGATACGCAGTATTTT
>TRBV7-9|TRBJ1-5|many|-
CASSLQGFQPQHF
TGTGCCAGCAGCCTACAGGGTTTCCAGCCCCAGCATTTT
>TRBV20-1|TRBJ2-2|-|-
CSARAGEWNTGELFF
TGCAGTGCCAGGGCAGGCGAATGGAACACCGGGGAGCTGTTTTTT
>TRBV5-1|TRBJ1-1|many|-
CASSLAGNTEAFF
TGCGCCAGCAGCTTGGCAGGGAACACTGAAGCTTTCTTT
>TRBV6-1|TRBJ2-3|few|-
CASRTQGPSTDTQYF
TGTGCCAGCAGGACTCAGGGGCCTAGCACAGATACGCAGTATTTT
>TRBV6-1|TRBJ1-2|few|-
CASSEVGGSYGYTF
TGTGCCAGCAGTGAAGTTGGAGGAAGCTATGGCTACACCTTC
>TRBV7-3|TRBJ2-5|many|TRBD1
CASSLGVGRGETQYF
TGTGCCAGCAGCTTAGGAGTCGGCAGGGGGGAGACCCAGTACTTC
>TRBV20-1|TRBJ2-1|-|TRBD2
CSAILSGNRYNEQFF
TGCAGTGCTATTCTGAGCGGGAACCGCTACAATGAGCAGTTCTTC
>TRBV30|TRBJ2-3|few|-
CAWSRGAGTQYF
TGTGCCTGGAGTAGGGGAGCGGGTACGCAGTATTTT
>TRBV12-3/TRBV12-4|TRBJ2-2|once|TRBD1
CASSPGQGLNTGELFF
TGTGCCAGCAGTCCGGGACAGGGGTTGAACACCGGGGAGCTGTTTTTT
>TRBV6-5|TRBJ1-2|many|-
CASSPNRGDGYTF
TGTGCCAGCAGCCCCAATCGGGGGGACGGCTACACCTTC
>TRBV5-1|TRBJ2-7|many|-
CASRNSHTTYEQYF
TGCGCCAGCAGAAACAGCCACACTACCTACGAGCAGTACTTC
>TRBV4-1|TRBJ1-5|many|-
CASSQGDNGNQPQHF
TGCGCCAGCAGCCAAGGGGACAACGGCAATCAGCCCCAGCATTTT